The 30 T cell receptor beta chains given below trace back to one sample, sequenced in a study of shared clonotypes between healthy human individuals. Produced via immunoSEQ multiplex PCR; TCRdb's table is partial and in-frame only. The table shows about 2.1 million clones, with over 85% occurring only once. Naive-designated CD8 cells lacked CD45RO, were positively enriched for CCR7, and omitted terminally differentiated effector memory CD45RA+ cells. Sequencing was done on a sample of naive CD8+ T cells from PBMCs. The receptors come from a man younger than 30 in good health. Some clones in this sample may be carry-over from other donors' samples.

J is TRBJ2-3 and V is TRBV11-2, with 10 positions matching TRBD2. Trimming cost V 1 base and J 6 bases; bases outside gene matches: 4. The CDR3 is 15 amino acids. From germline, CDR1 is SGHAT and CDR2 FQNNGV. The chain's CDR3 is CASSLVRAGGDTQYF. The CDR3 bases are TGTGCCAGCAGCTTAGTTCGAGCGGGAGGGGATACGCAGTATTTT.

The chain recombines TRBV7-8 with TRBJ2-3; D gene uncertain. V lost 2 bases and J 1 base, leaving 7 bases between the germline ends. CDR1 is SGHVS and CDR2 is FQNEAQ in the germline V gene. CDR3 size: 14 residues. CDR3 loop: CASSLRGGTDTQYF. The CDR3, as DNA: TGTGCCAGCAGCTTAAGAGGCGGCACAGATACGCAGTATTTT.

The chain couples TRBV7-3 to TRBJ1-1; D is ambiguous. This CDR3 comprises 14 residues. V lost 2 bases and J 4 bases, leaving 11 bases between the germline ends. Germline CDR1 reads SGHTA; CDR2 reads FQGTGA. The chain's CDR3 is CASSLRSGFTEAFF. The CDR3 nucleotides are TGTGCCAGCAGCTTACGATCGGGGTTCACTGAAGCTTTCTTT. The entire variable domain, with the rest obtained from reference TRBV7-3 and TRBJ1-1, is as follows: GAGVSQTPSNKVTEKGKYVELRCDPISGHTALYWYRQSLGQGPEFLIYFQGTGAADDSGLPNDRFFAVRPEGSVSTLKIQRTERGDSAVYLCASSLRSGFTEAFFGQGTRLTVV.

This rearrangement joins TRBV7-3 to TRBJ2-1, with TRBD2 identical over 9 bases. Germline CDR1 SGHTA, CDR2 FQGTGA. This CDR3 region has 17 residues. V shed 0 bases, J shed 0 bases, and the junction held 3 bases outside the gene matches. Here the CDR3 reads CASSLTASGASYNEQFF. The CDR3 bases are TGTGCCAGCAGCTTAACGGCTAGCGGGGCCTCCTACAATGAGCAGTTCTTC.

This chain joins TRBV2 and TRBJ2-1; weak D call: TRBD2 (6 bases). Trimming shortened V by 8 bases and J by 8 bases, and 22 bases separated the two germline ends. Germline CDR1 SNHLY, CDR2 FYNNEI. The CDR3 sequence is 15 residues long. In nucleotides, the CDR3 is TGTGCCAGCTTCAAGTTTGGGCGGGATGGCGATGAGCAGTTCTTC. Amino acid sequence: CASFKFGRDGDEQFF. Supplemented by reference TRBV2 and TRBJ2-1, the full variable domain reads EPEVTQTPSHQVTQMGQEVILRCVPISNHLYFYWYRQILGQKVEFLVSFYNNEISEKSEIFDDQFSVERPDGSNFTLKIRSTKLEDSAMYFCASFKFGRDGDEQFFGPGTRLTVL.

The chain couples TRBV7-9 to TRBJ1-5; 10 positions match TRBD1. The length of the CDR3 is 14 residues. V shed 1 base, J shed 7 bases, and the junction held 1 base outside the gene matches. CDR1 and CDR2 (germline): SEHNR, FQNEAQ (reference sequence). The CDR3 bases are TGTGCCAGCAGCTTAGGGGACAGGGGCCAGCCCCAGCATTTT. Residues: CASSLGDRGQPQHF.

The V gene is TRBV27, the J gene TRBJ2-7; D not resolved. The germline gives CDR1 MNHEY, CDR2 SMNVEV (reference sequence). The CDR3 is 13 residues long. With 3 bases removed from V and 2 bases from J, the gap between germline ends came to 8 bases. CDR3 DNA sequence: TGTGCCAGCAGTTTTCGGGCCCCCTACGAGCAGTACTTC. Its translation: CASSFRAPYEQYF.

Worth noting for this clone: Other DNA sequences in the sample encode the same CDR3. The chain has TRBV9 and TRBJ2-3; possibly TRBD2 for D (6 bases). V dropped 3 bases and J dropped 0 bases, with 11 bases sitting between them. There are 15 residues in the CDR3. Per the germline V gene, CDR1 is SGDLS and CDR2 is YYNGEE. The CDR3 spells CASSGRDSSTDTQYF. CDR3 in DNA: TGTGCCAGCAGCGGAAGGGACTCCAGCACAGATACGCAGTATTTT.

V and J are TRBV5-1 and TRBJ1-2, with TRBD1 matching 8 bases. The CDR3 sequence is 14 residues long. The V segment lost 1 base and the J segment 6 bases; nucleotides outside the gene matches: 5. CDR1 and CDR2 from the germline V gene are SGHRS and YFSETQ. The CDR3 DNA is TGCGCCAGCAGCTTGCGGTCAGGGGGCAATGGCTACACCTTC. Protein: CASSLRSGGNGYTF. The variable domain in full, completed from reference TRBV5-1 and TRBJ1-2, reads KAGVTQTPRYLIKTRGQQVTLSCSPISGHRSVSWYQQTPGQGLQFLFEYFSETQRNKGNFPGRFSGRQFSNSRSEMNVSTLELGDSALYLCASSLRSGGNGYTFGSGTRLTVV.

This clone was detected only once. This chain connects TRBV28 to TRBJ2-5; 7 positions agree with TRBD2. Unmatched junction bases numbered 8, after V lost 5 bases and J lost 2 bases. The CDR3 has 15 residues. From germline, CDR1 is MDHEN and CDR2 SYDVKM. CDR3 region: CASSGEGSEQETQYF. CDR3 in DNA: TGTGCCAGCAGTGGGGAGGGGTCCGAGCAAGAGACCCAGTACTTC.

This clone appeared once. The chain couples TRBV11-3 to TRBJ2-2; 10 nucleotides match TRBD1. The CDR3 is 15 residues long. Trimming cost V 5 bases and J 6 bases; bases outside gene matches: 6. In germline, CDR1 is SGHNT, CDR2 YENEEA. CDR3 DNA: TGTGCCAGCAGCGCCCGGGACAGGGGCGCCGGGGAGCTGTTTTTT. This sequence encodes CASSARDRGAGELFF.

The chain is built from TRBV6-5 and TRBJ2-4; D is uncertain. The CDR3 totals 14 residues. Germline V CDR1 and CDR2: MNHEY, SVGAGI. The V end lost 2 bases, the J end lost 0 bases, and 5 bases lay between the germline ends. In DNA form, the CDR3 reads TGTGCCAGCAGTTACACTTCAGCCAAAAACATTCAGTACTTC. It codes for CASSYTSAKNIQYF.

The rearrangement joins TRBV4-3 to TRBJ2-7; possible D gene TRBD2, 6 bases. Between the trimmed V and J ends, which lost 1 base and 3 bases, there was a span of 16 bases. The V gene's germline CDR1 is LGHNA and CDR2 YSLEER. The CDR3 covers 16 residues. CDR3 coding DNA: TGCGCCAGCAGCCAAGGTACTAGCACGGCCCTCTACGAGCAGTACTTC. Protein product: CASSQGTSTALYEQYF.

The V gene is TRBV27, the J gene TRBJ1-5; no clear D. Trimming took 5 bases from V and 2 from J, leaving 13 bases between them. CDR3 length: 15 residues. The germline CDR1 and CDR2 sequences are MNHEY and SMNVEV (reference sequence). The CDR3: CASSPFIGGNQPQHF. The CDR3 region has the DNA TGTGCCAGCAGTCCCTTCATTGGGGGCAATCAGCCCCAGCATTTT.

This clone showed up just once. The chain is built from TRBV4-1 and TRBJ2-7; no reliable D call. Trimming left V 0 bases short and J 3 bases short, with 9 bases between. CDR3 size: 14 residues. Germline V gene lookup returns CDR1 MGHRA and CDR2 YSYEKL. CDR3 bases: TGCGCCAGCAGCCAAGATGAGGAAATCTACGAGCAGTACTTC. As protein: CASSQDEEIYEQYF.

This clone has just one count. This chain connects TRBV6-1 to TRBJ1-3; no definite D call. Germline CDR1 and CDR2: MNHNS and SASEGT. The CDR3 covers 13 residues. V was shortened by 6 bases and J by 6 bases, with 12 bases between the two germline ends. The CDR3, as DNA: TGTGCCAGCAGAGTAATTAGTGAAAACACCATATATTTT. Its protein product is CASRVISENTIYF.

The rearrangement links TRBV28 to TRBJ1-3, with 11 bases identical to TRBD1. With V trimmed by 3 bases and J by 0 bases, 7 bases remained unmatched. This CDR3 comprises 18 residues. Per the germline V gene, CDR1 is MDHEN and CDR2 is SYDVKM. CDR3 sequence (DNA): TGTGCCAGCAGTTTCGGGACAGGGGGTCTTTTCTCTGGAAACACCATATATTTT. This encodes CASSFGTGGLFSGNTIYF.

The chain employs TRBV25-1 and TRBJ2-1, with 7 bases aligning to TRBD2. Germline-derived CDR1 and CDR2 are MGHDK and SYGVNS. The ends lost 0 bases at V and 7 bases at J; junction bases unmatched: 12. The CDR3 covers 17 residues. CDR3 amino acids: CASSEYGGGRSWNEQFF. Written as DNA, the CDR3 is TGTGCCAGCAGTGAATATGGTGGCGGGAGATCATGGAATGAGCAGTTCTTC. Looking up the rest from reference TRBV25-1 and TRBJ2-1 gives the full variable domain: EADIYQTPRYLVIGTGKKITLECSQTMGHDKMYWYQQDPGMELHLIHYSYGVNSTEKGDLSSESTVSRIRTEHFPLTLESARPSHTSQYLCASSEYGGGRSWNEQFFGPGTRLTVL.

J is TRBJ2-5 and V is TRBV27, with TRBD2 matching 8 bases. CDR3 length: 17 residues. From germline, CDR1 is MNHEY and CDR2 SMNVEV (reference sequence). The V gene end was trimmed by 5 bases and the J gene end by 1 base; junction bases not matched to a gene: 12. The CDR3 loop is CASSHPPRGGLQETQYF. The CDR3 DNA reads TGTGCCAGCAGTCACCCGCCCCGGGGGGGCCTCCAAGAGACCCAGTACTTC.

The rearrangement joins TRBV27 to TRBJ2-1; D is ambiguous. V lost 0 bases and J lost 4, with 16 bases in between. Germline lookup yields CDR1 MNHEY and CDR2 SMNVEV (reference sequence). This CDR3 is 17 amino acids long. CDR3 amino acids: CASSLSNRAPRYNEQFF. The CDR3 region has the DNA TGTGCCAGCAGTTTATCGAATAGGGCCCCCCGTTACAATGAGCAGTTCTTC.

The V gene is TRBV4-3, the J gene TRBJ2-3, with 7 bases that match TRBD1. Germline trimming cut 1 base from V and 5 bases from J; bases unmatched to any gene: 9. Germline assignment: CDR1 LGHNA and CDR2 YSLEER. The CDR3 length is 16 residues. CDR3 sequence: CASSQVPRQGGDTQYF. The CDR3 nucleotides read TGCGCCAGCAGCCAAGTCCCGAGACAGGGTGGAGATACGCAGTATTTT.

V gene TRBV28 combines with J gene TRBJ2-7, with D tentatively TRBD2 (5 bases). V was trimmed by 4 bases and J by 5 bases, leaving 15 bases between them. This CDR3 is 14 amino acids long. Looked up from germline, CDR1 is MDHEN and CDR2 is SYDVKM. The CDR3 DNA sequence: TGTGCCAGCAGTTACGCGGGTGCGGAGGACGAGCAGTACTTC. This translates into CASSYAGAEDEQYF.

The genes are TRBV28 and TRBJ1-1; D might be TRBD1 (5 bases). CDR3 size: 14 residues. In germline, CDR1 is MDHEN, CDR2 SYDVKM. Trimming removed 5 bases from V and 3 bases from J, with 13 bases in between. For the CDR3, the DNA is TGTGCCAGCAGTGATCAGGGTTATCACACTGAAGCTTTCTTT. Amino acids: CASSDQGYHTEAFF.

This clone has only one observation. Other nucleotide sequences from this sample produce the same CDR3. This chain connects TRBV27 to TRBJ2-3; D perhaps matches TRBD2 (6 bases). Germline CDR1 MNHEY, CDR2 SMNVEV (reference sequence). The CDR3 is 17 residues long. The V and J ends lost 5 bases and 0 bases respectively, with 18 bases between them. The DNA of the CDR3 is TGTGCCAGCAGTCCGAGGGGTAGCGGAATTAGCACAGATACGCAGTATTTT. Amino acid sequence: CASSPRGSGISTDTQYF.

The CDR3 DNA follows: TGTGCCAGCAGCCCCGGCGGGATCTCCTACAATGAGCAGTTCTTC. Its translation is CASSPGGISYNEQFF. The chain recombines TRBV9 with TRBJ2-1, with a possible D match to TRBD2 (6 bases). Between the trimmed V and J ends, which lost 4 bases and 0 bases, there was a span of 11 bases. The CDR3 spans 15 residues. Germline values: CDR1 SGDLS, CDR2 YYNGEE.

The sample holds one count of this clone. The chain is built from TRBV4-1 and TRBJ1-5, with D perhaps TRBD1 (5 bases). This CDR3 has 16 amino acids. Germline-derived CDR1 and CDR2 are MGHRA and YSYEKL. V shed 3 bases and J shed 0 bases, with 12 bases lying between them. Here the CDR3 reads CASSHLTENSNQPQHF. The CDR3 DNA follows: TGCGCCAGCAGCCACCTGACAGAGAATAGCAATCAGCCCCAGCATTTT.

The chain is built from TRBV14 and TRBJ2-1; 7 positions agree with TRBD2. This CDR3 has 17 residues. CDR1 and CDR2 from the germline V gene are SGHDN and FVKESK. The V and J ends lost 3 bases and 1 base, in that order; junction bases with no gene match: 9. In DNA, the CDR3 is TGTGCCAGCAGCCACCTCGGGGAGGGTTCTTCCTACAATGAGCAGTTCTTC. Residues: CASSHLGEGSSYNEQFF.

In its sample, this clone was seen once. This rearrangement joins TRBV7-6 to TRBJ2-5; 7 nucleotides align to TRBD1. The J call may be in error: the DNA end matches TRBJ2-7 better. This CDR3 contains 14 residues. Germline V gives CDR1 SGHVS, CDR2 FNYEAQ. CDR3: CASSPIGTEYEQYF. The CDR3 DNA reads as TGTGCCAGCAGCCCTATTGGGACAGAATACGAGCAGTACTTC.

The chain employs TRBV28 and TRBJ2-2; a possible D gene is TRBD2 (6 bases). V was trimmed by 2 bases and J by 9 bases, leaving 16 bases between them. The CDR3 sequence is 15 residues long. The germline gives CDR1 MDHEN, CDR2 SYDVKM. The CDR3 nucleotides read TGTGCCAGCAGTTTAACTATGGGGGGAAGGAGGGAGCTGTTTTTT. Amino acid sequence: CASSLTMGGRRELFF.

This clone has only one observation. The V call is TRBV11-2, the J call TRBJ2-3, with 8 bases that match TRBD1. There are 17 residues in the CDR3. J was trimmed by 6 bases and V by 0 bases; bases with no gene match: 11. CDR1 and CDR2 (germline): SGHAT, FQNNGV. CDR3 DNA sequence: TGTGCCAGCAGCTTAGACCCCGACAGGGGTGAGACGGATACGCAGTATTTT. This gives the protein CASSLDPDRGETDTQYF.